The 3 T cell receptor beta chains presented below share a single source sample, sequenced in a study of blood T cell repertoires in COVID-19. Produced via immunoSEQ multiplex PCR; TCRdb's table is partial and in-frame only. The sample yields over 130,000 clones, about nine tenths seen once. Material: peripheral blood. The source of these receptors is an elderly woman with acute or convalescent COVID-19.

The chain links TRBV4-1 to TRBJ2-2; D call uncertain. This CDR3 region has 14 residues. V dropped 4 bases and J dropped 3 bases, with 9 bases sitting between them. Germline V gene data show CDR1 as MGHRA and CDR2 as YSYEKL. CDR3 sequence: CASSLASHTGELFF. CDR3 coding DNA: TGCGCCAGCAGCCTGGCCTCACACACCGGGGAGCTGTTTTTT.

The rearrangement joins TRBV4-3 to TRBJ1-4, with 10 nucleotides matching TRBD1. The V and J ends lost 1 base and 4 bases, in that order; junction bases with no gene match: 6. The CDR3 runs 17 residues. Germline CDR1 LGHNA, CDR2 YSLEER. CDR3 nucleotides: TGCGCCAGCAGCCAAGGATGGGGGGACAGGGGTAATGAAAAACTGTTTTTT. Protein product: CASSQGWGDRGNEKLFF.

This chain joins TRBV30 and TRBJ1-5, with 10 bases matching TRBD1. V lost 0 bases to trimming and J lost 6 bases; unmatched junction nucleotides: 5. The CDR3 spans 15 residues. Germline V gene lookup returns CDR1 GTSNPN and CDR2 SVGIG (reference sequence). CDR3 in DNA: TGTGCCTGGAGTGTACAGACAGGGGGCGTTCAGCCCCAGCATTTT. Protein product: CAWSVQTGGVQPQHF.